These 30 T cell receptor beta chains were all obtained from the same sample, sequenced in a study of blood T cells in healthy people across ages. Alongside a J-beta primer mix, a sample-barcoded 5' primer served in a second PCR lasting roughly 7 to 11 cycles. TCRdb passed the 5' RACE reads through MiXCR, listing each CDR3 protein once. The sample gives about 1.4 million distinct CDR3 sequences, almost 60% of which show up once; under 8.5% is in the top ten. The source material was blood. The receptors stem from a man aged 18 to 30 in good health.

The rearrangement links TRBV20-1 to TRBJ2-3; D is uncertain. Germline loops: CDR1 DFQATT, CDR2 SNEGSKA (reference sequence). The V end lost 6 bases, the J end lost 2 bases, and 18 bases lay between the germline ends. The CDR3 has 15 amino acids. The CDR3 DNA reads as TGCAGTGCAAGCGAGGAAGAGAAAGACACAGATACGCAGTATTTT. It codes for CSASEEEKDTDTQYF.

The chain links TRBV12-3 or TRBV12-4 to TRBJ2-7; 9 bases align to TRBD2. V gave up 5 bases and J gave up 7 bases; unmatched junction bases: 12. CDR3 size: 15 residues. The DNA of the CDR3 is TGTGCCAGCAGTCCCTTCGGGGCGGGAGGGGAAGAGCAGTACTTC. Its translation is CASSPFGAGGEEQYF.

This clonotype has a handful of counts. The chain carries TRBV28 and TRBJ2-1; tentatively, D is TRBD1 or TRBD2 (5 bases each). The DNA end favors TRBJ2-7, so the J call may be wrong. This CDR3 is built from 17 residues. Germline V gene lookup returns CDR1 MDHEN and CDR2 SYDVKM. CDR3 nucleotides: TGTGCCAGCAGTTTACCCGAGAGGGGAAGGTCCCTCTACGAGCAGTACTTC. It is translated as CASSLPERGRSLYEQYF.

The chain recombines TRBV24-1 with TRBJ2-3, with a tentative D call TRBD1 (5 bases). Looked up from germline, CDR1 is KGHDR and CDR2 is SFDVKD. This CDR3 has 15 residues. V dropped 10 bases and J dropped 5 bases, with 21 bases sitting between them. DNA of the CDR3: TGTGCCACAGTGAGCTCCGACAGTAACAAAGATACGCAGTATTTT. Translating gives CATVSSDSNKDTQYF.

Only a few counts were recorded for this clonotype. The chain links TRBV2 to TRBJ2-7; 7 bases agree with TRBD2. With 4 bases clipped from V and 0 bases from J, the junction kept 3 bases outside the gene matches. Germline V lookup: CDR1 SNHLY, CDR2 FYNNEI. The CDR3 spans 14 residues. The CDR3 sequence: CASSAQRDSYEQYF. Written as DNA, the CDR3 is TGTGCCAGCAGTGCACAGCGGGACTCCTACGAGCAGTACTTC.

The rearrangement uses TRBV10-1 and TRBJ2-1; D perhaps matches TRBD2 (5 bases). With 2 bases removed from V and 10 bases from J, the gap between germline ends came to 12 bases. The germline V gene has CDR1 WNHNN and CDR2 SYGVQD (reference sequence). The CDR3 has 13 residues. CDR3 region: CASSETLLAEQFF. CDR3 coding DNA: TGCGCCAGCAGTGAGACGCTCTTAGCGGAGCAGTTCTTC.

There are a few counts of this clonotype. The chain joins TRBV2 to TRBJ2-5; 10 nucleotides line up with TRBD2. Germline CDR1 and CDR2: SNHLY and FYNNEI. CDR3 size: 13 residues. The junction had 4 bases not matched to a gene; V was cut back by 9 bases and J by 3 bases. The CDR3 DNA follows: TGTGCCAGGAGGACTAGCGGAAAAGAGACCCAGTACTTC. As protein: CARRTSGKETQYF. Complete variable domain (other parts from reference TRBV2 and TRBJ2-5): EPEVTQTPSHQVTQMGQEVILRCVPISNHLYFYWYRQILGQKVEFLVSFYNNEISEKSEIFDDQFSVERPDGSNFTLKIRSTKLEDSAMYFCARRTSGKETQYFGPGTRLLVL.

This rearrangement joins TRBV7-2 to TRBJ2-3, with 7 bases that match TRBD2. The CDR3 has 15 residues. V lost 1 base to trimming and J lost 5 bases; unmatched junction nucleotides: 6. Germline V gives CDR1 SGHTA, CDR2 FQGNSA. CDR3 in amino acids: CASSLVVGGGDTQYF. In nucleotides, the CDR3 is TGTGCCAGCAGCTTAGTTGTGGGGGGGGGAGATACGCAGTATTTT.

The rearrangement uses TRBV12-3 or TRBV12-4 and TRBJ2-5; 7 positions agree with TRBD2. The CDR3 consists of 15 residues. J lost 0 bases, V lost 3 bases, and 4 bases had no gene match. Here the CDR3 reads CASSFGAGDQETQYF. CDR3 bases: TGTGCCAGCAGTTTTGGCGCGGGGGACCAAGAGACCCAGTACTTC.

This clonotype was seen a few times. V usage is TRBV7-9 and J usage is TRBJ2-7, with no clear D. V was shortened by 4 bases and J by 5 bases, with 12 bases between the two germline ends. The CDR3 is 13 residues long. Germline V gene sequence: CDR1 SEHNR, CDR2 FQNEAQ (reference sequence). CDR3 coding DNA: TGTGCCAGCAGCTCGCGGCCCCTAAACGAGCAGTACTTC. Its protein is CASSSRPLNEQYF.

The J gene is TRBJ1-1, the V gene TRBV2; D is unclear. V lost 3 bases to trimming and J lost 6 bases, with 11 bases between them. The CDR3 is 13 residues long. The V gene's germline CDR1 is SNHLY and CDR2 FYNNEI. The CDR3 here is CASSDQLVAEAFF. CDR3 nucleotide sequence: TGTGCCAGCAGTGATCAGCTCGTCGCTGAAGCTTTCTTT. The full variable domain, completed using reference TRBV2 and TRBJ1-1, is EPEVTQTPSHQVTQMGQEVILRCVPISNHLYFYWYRQILGQKVEFLVSFYNNEISEKSEIFDDQFSVERPDGSNFTLKIRSTKLEDSAMYFCASSDQLVAEAFFGQGTRLTVV.

The chain links TRBV4-1 to TRBJ1-4; D call uncertain. The CDR3 consists of 14 residues. Between the trimmed V and J ends, which lost 1 base and 4 bases, there was a span of 7 bases. Germline V gene data show CDR1 as MGHRA and CDR2 as YSYEKL. The CDR3 bases are TGCGCCAGCAGCCAAGTAGTGGTTAATGAAAAACTGTTTTTT. Its translation is CASSQVVVNEKLFF.

This clonotype has only a few counts. The chain carries TRBV7-8 and TRBJ1-1; D gene ambiguous. Trimming pared 1 base from V and 1 base from J, leaving 4 bases between. CDR1 and CDR2 from the germline V gene are SGHVS and FQNEAQ. The length of the CDR3 is 13 residues. CDR3 sequence reads: CASSLERNTEAFF. CDR3 bases: TGTGCCAGCAGCTTAGAGAGGAACACTGAAGCTTTCTTT. Together with reference TRBV7-8 and TRBJ1-1, the CDR3 gives the full variable domain: GAGVSQSPRYKVAKRGQDVALRCDPISGHVSLFWYQQALGQGPEFLTYFQNEAQLDKSGLPSDRFFAERPEGSVSTLKIQRTQQEDSAVYLCASSLERNTEAFFGQGTRLTVV.

This chain joins TRBV29-1 and TRBJ1-2; D is unresolved. Trimming stripped 6 bases from V and 3 bases from J, with 14 bases between. The CDR3 consists of 13 residues. Per germline, CDR1 SQVTM and CDR2 ANQGSEA. The DNA for the CDR3 is TGCAGCGTCTCCCAGGAGCACGACTATGGCTACACCTTC. This translates into CSVSQEHDYGYTF.

This clonotype occurred once. The chain uses TRBV7-2 and TRBJ2-1, with a possible D match to TRBD2 (5 bases). Per germline, CDR1 SGHTA and CDR2 FQGNSA. Trimming took 1 base from V and 1 from J, leaving 8 bases between them. The CDR3 is made up of 15 amino acids. The CDR3 nucleotides read TGTGCCAGCAGCTTAGAACTAGTTTCCTACAATGAGCAGTTCTTC. Encoded protein: CASSLELVSYNEQFF.

There are a few counts of this clonotype. The chain employs TRBV29-1 and TRBJ2-5; D not resolved. The CDR3 has 13 amino acids. Germline-derived CDR1 and CDR2 are SQVTM and ANQGSEA. The V end lost 4 bases, the J end lost 3 bases, and 12 bases lay between the germline ends. The CDR3 region is CSVVKALKETQYF. For the CDR3, the DNA is TGCAGCGTTGTTAAAGCGCTAAAAGAGACCCAGTACTTC.

The rearrangement joins TRBV5-1 to TRBJ2-7; the match to TRBD1 covers 9 bases. Trimming at V came to 4 bases and at J to 7 bases, leaving 6 bases not matched to a gene. Germline V gives CDR1 SGHRS, CDR2 YFSETQ. This CDR3 region has 13 residues. CDR3 protein: CASSRDRVEEQYF. CDR3 in DNA: TGCGCCAGCAGCCGGGACAGGGTCGAAGAGCAGTACTTC. Full variable domain (missing parts from reference TRBV5-1 and TRBJ2-7): KAGVTQTPRYLIKTRGQQVTLSCSPISGHRSVSWYQQTPGQGLQFLFEYFSETQRNKGNFPGRFSGRQFSNSRSEMNVSTLELGDSALYLCASSRDRVEEQYFGPGTRLTVT.

The chain uses TRBV12-3 or TRBV12-4 and TRBJ1-4; the match to TRBD1 covers 8 bases. The CDR3 spans 14 residues. V was clipped by 3 bases and J by 8 bases; unmatched bases: 5. CDR3 sequence (DNA): TGTGCCAGCAGTTTCACAGGGGGGTGGGAAAAACTGTTTTTT. Its translation: CASSFTGGWEKLFF.

The rearrangement links TRBV6-5 to TRBJ2-1; D is perhaps TRBD1 (5 bases). The CDR3 is 12 amino acids. The V end was cut by 6 bases, the J end by 9 bases, with 12 bases between. Germline CDR1 and CDR2: MNHEY and SVGAGI. This CDR3 is CASSRTGGEQFF. The CDR3 bases are TGTGCCAGCAGCCGAACAGGTGGTGAGCAGTTCTTC.

Here the CDR3 DNA reads TGCAGTGCTAGAGTACCTGGGGGGCTCAAGAGGAATTCACCCCTCCACTTT. Protein: CSARVPGGLKRNSPLHF. The chain employs TRBV20-1 and TRBJ1-6; a weak D match, TRBD1 (6 bases). Germline V gene lookup returns CDR1 DFQATT and CDR2 SNEGSKA (reference sequence). This CDR3 region has 17 residues. Trimming removed 1 base at V and 7 bases at J, with 20 bases between.

This clonotype came up a few times. The V call is TRBV3-1, the J call TRBJ2-7, with D tentatively TRBD2 (5 bases). The J call may be faulty, since TRBJ2-5 better matches the DNA end. This CDR3 contains 15 residues. Germline V lookup: CDR1 LGHDT, CDR2 YNNKEL (reference sequence). The chain's CDR3 is CASSQDGREWETQYF. In DNA form, the CDR3 reads TGTGCCAGCAGCCAAGATGGACGGGAATGGGAGACCCAGTACTTC.

CDR3 loop: CASSQSDLGNIQYF. The CDR3 coding sequence is TGTGCCAGCAGCCAATCGGACCTCGGAAACATTCAGTACTTC. J is TRBJ2-7 and V is TRBV5-5; D remains ambiguous. TRBJ2-4 explains the end of the DNA better; the J call may be wrong. Germline-derived CDR1 and CDR2 are SGHKS and YYEKEE (reference sequence). The CDR3 runs to 14 residues.

V usage is TRBV29-1 and J usage is TRBJ2-5, with TRBD1 identical over 8 bases. The CDR3 loop spans 13 amino acids. In germline, CDR1 is SQVTM, CDR2 ANQGSEA. The V gene end was trimmed by 3 bases and the J gene end by 1 base; junction bases not matched to a gene: 1. CDR3 sequence reads: CSVDTGGQETQYF. CDR3 DNA: TGCAGCGTTGACACAGGGGGCCAAGAGACCCAGTACTTC.

The V gene is TRBV6-5, the J gene TRBJ2-3; maybe TRBD2 (6 bases). The CDR3 runs to 17 residues. V lost 0 bases to trimming and J lost 5 bases, with 18 bases between them. Germline V CDR1 and CDR2: MNHEY, SVGAGI. The CDR3 sequence: CASSYSFGSGFGDTQYF. The CDR3 DNA is TGTGCCAGCAGTTACTCGTTCGGGAGCGGTTTTGGAGATACGCAGTATTTT.

This clonotype was seen only a few times. The rearrangement joins TRBV5-1 to TRBJ1-1; D call uncertain. Germline V gene data show CDR1 as SGHRS and CDR2 as YFSETQ. The V end was cut by 1 base, the J end by 7 bases, with 11 bases between. CDR3 size: 13 residues. The CDR3 DNA reads as TGCGCCAGCAGCTTGCATCCCGATAATGAAGCTTTCTTT. This sequence encodes CASSLHPDNEAFF.

V is TRBV21-1 and J is TRBJ2-7; the table names TRBD2, a call not compared with the DNA. TRBV21-1 constitutes a pseudogene. The CDR3 totals 16 residues. The DNA for the CDR3 is TGTGCCAGCAGCAAAGTCCGGACTAGCGGGATCTACGAGCAGTACTTC. Translating it yields CASSKVRTSGIYEQYF.

The chain links TRBV6-2 or TRBV6-3 to TRBJ2-1, with 8 positions matching TRBD2. V lost 7 bases, J lost 8 bases, and 4 bases stayed unmatched. Germline V gene lookup returns CDR1 MNHEY and CDR2 SVGEGT. This CDR3 has 12 residues. The DNA of the CDR3 is TGTGCCAGCACCTCCGGGGGGGATGAGCAGTTCTTC. This codes for CASTSGGDEQFF.

The rearrangement links TRBV29-1 to TRBJ1-1, with D unresolved. Trimming took off 6 bases at V and 11 bases at J, with 19 bases between the two ends. This CDR3 is 12 amino acids long. Germline V gene sequence: CDR1 SQVTM, CDR2 ANQGSEA. CDR3 coding DNA: TGCAGCGTCGGGGTATCGGAAGGGATTGCTTTCTTT. It encodes CSVGVSEGIAFF. The full variable domain, with the rest looked up from reference TRBV29-1 and TRBJ1-1, is SAVISQKPSRDICQRGTSLTIQCQVDSQVTMMFWYRQQPGQSLTLIATANQGSEATYESGFVIDKFPISRPNLTFSTLTVSNMSPEDSSIYLCSVGVSEGIAFFGQGTRLTVV.

Concerning this clonotype: The junction and the germline gene differ at one end; a read error may be behind it. The V and J genes are TRBV4-1 and TRBJ2-5; no definite D call. The DNA end favors TRBJ2-7, so the J call may be wrong. The germline V gene has CDR1 MGHRA and CDR2 YSYEKL. The CDR3 totals 14 residues. The CDR3 DNA is TGCGCCAGCAACCAAGATCTACCAGGCCGCGAGCAGTACTTC. It is translated as CASNQDLPGREQYF.

As to this clonotype: The junction and the germline gene differ at one end; a read error may be behind it. The chain has TRBV12-3 or TRBV12-4 and TRBJ2-2; D is perhaps TRBD2 (6 bases). The CDR3 sequence is 15 residues long. The CDR3 here is CASSFPGGYTRELFF. CDR3 nucleotides: TGTGCCAGCAGTTTCCCCGGGGGTTACACCAGGGAGCTGTTTTTT.